These 25 T cell receptor beta chains originate from one sample sequenced in a study of T-cell memory formation after mild COVID-19. TCRdb called the 5' RACE reads again in MiXCR, with one record for every CDR3 protein. This sample has 160,000 or so distinct CDR3 sequences, with roughly a third found just once. The sample consisted of PBMCs or a T cell subset sorted from them (not recorded which). These receptors all stem from an adult woman who had mild COVID-19 (a few samples of this study predate the infection). Cell type and time point are not known.

V gene TRBV10-3 combines with J gene TRBJ2-2; D might be TRBD1 or TRBD2, each matching 5 bases. The V gene's germline CDR1 is ENHRY and CDR2 SYGVKD. V lost 6 bases to trimming and J lost 2 bases, with 16 bases between them. The length of the CDR3 is 16 residues. The CDR3 loop reads CAIRTSVGDNTGELFF. The CDR3 DNA sequence: TGTGCCATCAGGACCTCGGTGGGGGACAACACCGGGGAGCTGTTTTTT.

This clonotype was seen ten or more times. The chain uses TRBV7-6 and TRBJ2-7; TRBD1 matches 7 bases. Germline V gene data show CDR1 as SGHVS and CDR2 as FNYEAQ. The V gene end was trimmed by 3 bases and the J gene end by 2 bases; junction bases not matched to a gene: 1. The CDR3 consists of 13 residues. The CDR3 spells CASSFGTAYEQYF. In DNA form, the CDR3 reads TGTGCCAGCAGCTTCGGGACAGCCTACGAGCAGTACTTC.

The genes are TRBV7-9 and TRBJ1-3; TRBD1 matches at 7 bases. Germline loops: CDR1 SEHNR, CDR2 FQNEAQ (reference sequence). The junction had 5 bases not matched to a gene; V was cut back by 4 bases and J by 2 bases. The CDR3 length is 15 residues. CDR3 sequence reads: CASSWTGGAGNTIYF. In nucleotides, the CDR3 is TGTGCCAGCAGCTGGACAGGCGGGGCTGGAAACACCATATATTTT.

The gene calls are TRBV20-1 and TRBJ2-7; D unresolved. The ends were cut back, 5 bases at V and 0 bases at J, with 8 bases in the middle. Germline V gene lookup returns CDR1 DFQATT and CDR2 SNEGSKA (reference sequence). CDR3 length: 12 amino acids. CDR3 nucleotides: TGCAGTGCTCTCGGGTCCTCCTACGAGCAGTACTTC. It yields the protein CSALGSSYEQYF.

CDR3 in amino acids: CASSEPSHETQYF. The CDR3 nucleotides read TGTGCCAGCAGCGAGCCGTCCCACGAGACCCAGTACTTC. This chain connects TRBV7-6 to TRBJ2-5; D gene ambiguous. This CDR3 is built from 13 residues. Per germline, CDR1 SGHVS and CDR2 FNYEAQ. V was shortened by 5 bases and J by 5 bases, with 12 bases between the two germline ends. Together with reference TRBV7-6 and TRBJ2-5, the CDR3 gives the full variable domain: GAGVSQSPRYKVTKRGQDVALRCDPISGHVSLYWYRQALGQGPEFLTYFNYEAQQDKSGLPNDRFSAERPEGSISTLTIQRTEQRDSAMYRCASSEPSHETQYFGPGTRLLVL.

CDR3 sequence (DNA): TGTGCCACCAGCCGAGGCCGTAAGGGCTACAATGAGCAGTTCTTC. This translates into CATSRGRKGYNEQFF. The gene calls are TRBV24-1 and TRBJ2-1; D remains ambiguous. V was pared by 7 bases and J by 3 bases, with 15 bases between. The length of the CDR3 is 15 residues. The germline gives CDR1 KGHDR, CDR2 SFDVKD.

The rearrangement joins TRBV14 to TRBJ2-3; 9 nucleotides line up with TRBD1. Germline V gene data show CDR1 as SGHDN and CDR2 as FVKESK. The length of the CDR3 is 14 residues. V shed 4 bases and J 4 bases; nucleotides not matched to a gene: 3. Written as DNA, the CDR3 is TGTGCCAGCAGCCGGGACAGGGCGTCAGATACGCAGTATTTT. Translation gives CASSRDRASDTQYF.

This chain links TRBV7-9 with TRBJ2-1; 12 bases fit TRBD2. The CDR3 is 15 amino acids. CDR1 and CDR2 from the germline V gene are SEHNR and FQNEAQ (reference sequence). The ends lost 6 bases at V and 4 bases at J; junction bases unmatched: 4. CDR3 in DNA: TGTGCCAGCAGTCCACTAGCGGGAGGTTACAATGAGCAGTTCTTC. Its translation: CASSPLAGGYNEQFF.

The chain carries TRBV12-3 or TRBV12-4 and TRBJ1-6; no clear D gene. This CDR3 contains 15 residues. Trimming removed 6 bases from V and 8 bases from J, with 17 bases in between. DNA of the CDR3: TGTGCCAGCAGACCCATGGGGAACCCAGATTCACCCCTCCACTTT. Amino acids: CASRPMGNPDSPLHF.

This clonotype was seen many times. This chain uses TRBV5-1 with TRBJ2-3; no clear D. Germline CDR1 reads SGHRS; CDR2 reads YFSETQ. The germline V and J ends were trimmed by 1 base and 0 bases, with 12 bases remaining between them. CDR3 length: 16 residues. As DNA, the CDR3 is TGCGCCAGCAGCTTGTCGGGCCGTCCCAGCACAGATACGCAGTATTTT. Encoded protein: CASSLSGRPSTDTQYF.

This clonotype was found a few times. The chain couples TRBV29-1 to TRBJ1-2; no clear D gene. V was shortened by 1 base and J by 2 bases, with 5 bases between the two germline ends. This CDR3 is built from 12 residues. The germline V gene encodes CDR1 SQVTM and CDR2 ANQGSEA. DNA for the CDR3: TGCAGCGTTGAAGCCGGGAACTATGGCTACACCTTC. This gives the protein CSVEAGNYGYTF. The full variable domain, rest sourced from reference TRBV29-1 and TRBJ1-2, is SAVISQKPSRDICQRGTSLTIQCQVDSQVTMMFWYRQQPGQSLTLIATANQGSEATYESGFVIDKFPISRPNLTFSTLTVSNMSPEDSSIYLCSVEAGNYGYTFGSGTRLTVV.

Remarks on this clonotype: The junction and the germline gene differ at one end; a read error may be behind it. The rearrangement links TRBV7-9 to TRBJ2-7; D uncertain. The CDR3 runs to 13 residues. In germline, CDR1 is SEHNR, CDR2 FQNEAQ (reference sequence). CDR3 coding DNA: TGTGCCAGCAGCTTAGCCGCTTCCTCCGAGCAGTACTTC. Amino acids: CASSLAASSEQYF.

This clonotype has more than one count but fewer than ten. The genes are TRBV7-6 and TRBJ2-3; D gene unclear. Deletions cut 4 bases from V and 0 bases from J, with 5 bases between. CDR3 length: 13 residues. Germline lookup yields CDR1 SGHVS and CDR2 FNYEAQ. Here the CDR3 reads CASSYTSTDTQYF. The CDR3 region has the DNA TGTGCCAGCAGCTACACTAGCACAGATACGCAGTATTTT.

The J gene is TRBJ1-5, the V gene TRBV20-1, with a tentative D call TRBD1 (5 bases). V was cut by 3 bases and J by 3 bases, with 12 bases left in between. CDR1 and CDR2 from the germline V gene are DFQATT and SNEGSKA (reference sequence). The CDR3 extends over 14 amino acids. For the CDR3, the DNA is TGCAGTGCTAGTACGGGACGCTACAATCAGCCCCAGCATTTT. Protein: CSASTGRYNQPQHF.

This clonotype has a handful of counts. The rearrangement uses TRBV10-3 and TRBJ1-1; D is undetermined. CDR1 is ENHRY, CDR2 SYGVKD, per germline. Trimming took 0 bases from V and 1 from J, leaving 6 bases between them. The CDR3 consists of 14 residues. CDR3: CAISESTWNTEAFF. DNA for the CDR3: TGTGCCATCAGTGAGTCGACCTGGAACACTGAAGCTTTCTTT.

The V call is TRBV5-1, the J call TRBJ2-7, with D possibly TRBD1 on 6 matching bases. Trimming cost V 0 bases and J 2 bases, with 15 bases left between them. CDR1 and CDR2 from the germline V gene are SGHRS and YFSETQ. The CDR3 has 16 residues. Written as DNA, the CDR3 is TGCGCCAGCAGCTTGGAAGGGGCACAGGGTCCCTACGAGCAGTACTTC. It translates to CASSLEGAQGPYEQYF.

The genes are TRBV29-1 and TRBJ2-7; tentative D call: TRBD2 (5 bases). The V gene's germline CDR1 is SQVTM and CDR2 ANQGSEA. The CDR3 runs 13 residues. Trimming shortened V by 2 bases and J by 1 base, and 9 bases separated the two germline ends. CDR3 DNA sequence: TGCAGCGTTGAAACGGGAAGGTCCTACGAGCAGTACTTC. Amino acid sequence: CSVETGRSYEQYF.

The rearrangement uses TRBV7-9 and TRBJ2-3; 14 bases map to TRBD2. The junction had 4 bases not matched to a gene; V was cut back by 5 bases and J by 0 bases. Per germline, CDR1 SEHNR and CDR2 FQNEAQ (reference sequence). CDR3 length equals 17 residues. CDR3 region: CASSGGLAGASTDTQYF. CDR3 nucleotide sequence: TGTGCCAGCAGCGGGGGACTAGCGGGAGCTAGCACAGATACGCAGTATTTT.

The rearrangement uses TRBV7-2 and TRBJ2-3; D is possibly TRBD2 (5 bases). Germline CDR1 is SGHTA and CDR2 is FQGNSA. V lost 8 bases, J lost 0 bases, and 15 bases lay in between. The CDR3 is 15 residues long. Written as DNA, the CDR3 is TGTGCCAGCGGGGAAGGACTCTCAAGCACAGATACGCAGTATTTT. Its protein product is CASGEGLSSTDTQYF.

The gene calls are TRBV12-3 or TRBV12-4 and TRBJ2-3; a weak D match, TRBD1 (6 bases). Trimming stripped 6 bases from V and 3 bases from J, with 25 bases between. The CDR3 is made up of 18 amino acids. The CDR3 spells CASSPDPGTLLSTDTQYF. As DNA, the CDR3 is TGTGCCAGCAGCCCCGACCCGGGGACATTATTAAGTACAGATACGCAGTATTTT.

This sequence joins TRBV4-3 and TRBJ1-1; no clear D. Germline V gene data show CDR1 as LGHNA and CDR2 as YSLEER. Trimming shortened V by 2 bases and J by 4 bases, and 11 bases separated the two germline ends. The CDR3 extends over 14 amino acids. The CDR3 sequence: CASSQSWAGTEAFF. The CDR3 DNA is TGCGCCAGCAGCCAATCATGGGCTGGCACTGAAGCTTTCTTT.

The chain employs TRBV29-1 and TRBJ2-7; D is possibly TRBD2 (6 bases). Per the germline V gene, CDR1 is SQVTM and CDR2 is ANQGSEA. The ends were cut back, 1 base at V and 4 bases at J, with 20 bases in the middle. This CDR3 is 16 amino acids long. Here the CDR3 reads CSVEGRGAGLGYEQYF. The DNA for the CDR3 is TGCAGCGTTGAAGGCCGCGGGGCGGGCCTAGGGTACGAGCAGTACTTC.

This clonotype has only a few counts. V is TRBV2 and J is TRBJ2-1; D remains unclear. Germline V CDR1 and CDR2: SNHLY, FYNNEI. The CDR3 covers 13 residues. The V and J ends lost 5 bases and 4 bases respectively, with 9 bases between them. The CDR3 spells CASSLSPYNEQFF. CDR3 sequence (DNA): TGTGCCAGCAGTTTATCCCCTTACAATGAGCAGTTCTTC.

This rearrangement joins TRBV29-1 to TRBJ2-5; D possibly uses TRBD1 or TRBD2 (5 bases each). Germline loops: CDR1 SQVTM, CDR2 ANQGSEA. V was pared by 3 bases and J by 5 bases, with 13 bases between. The CDR3 totals 13 residues. This CDR3 reads CSVDWGRWETQYF. CDR3 in DNA: TGCAGCGTTGATTGGGGACGATGGGAGACCCAGTACTTC.

The chain carries TRBV5-1 and TRBJ1-1, with D maybe TRBD1 (5 bases). This CDR3 contains 15 residues. CDR1 is SGHRS, CDR2 YFSETQ, per germline. The ends were cut back, 0 bases at V and 0 bases at J, with 9 bases in the middle. Written as DNA, the CDR3 is TGCGCCAGCAGCTTGGAGGGGCAAGTGAACACTGAAGCTTTCTTT. Its protein product is CASSLEGQVNTEAFF.